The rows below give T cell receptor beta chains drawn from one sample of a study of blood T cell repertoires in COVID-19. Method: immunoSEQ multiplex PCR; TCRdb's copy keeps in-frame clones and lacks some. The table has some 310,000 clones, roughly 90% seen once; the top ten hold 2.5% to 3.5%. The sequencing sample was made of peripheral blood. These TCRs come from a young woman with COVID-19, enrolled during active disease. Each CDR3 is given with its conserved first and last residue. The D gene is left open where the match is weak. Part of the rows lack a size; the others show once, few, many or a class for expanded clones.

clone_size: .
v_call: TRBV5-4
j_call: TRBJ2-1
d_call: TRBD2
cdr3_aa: CASSLKLAGGDEQFF
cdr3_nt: TGTGCCAGCAGCTTGAAACTAGCGGGAGGTGATGAGCAGTTCTTC

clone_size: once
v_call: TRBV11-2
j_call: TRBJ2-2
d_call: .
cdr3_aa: CASSLQGASGEVFF
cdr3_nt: TGTGCCAGCAGCTTACAGGGGGCTAGCGGAGAGGTGTTTTTT

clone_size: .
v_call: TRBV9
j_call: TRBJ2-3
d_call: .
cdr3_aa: CASSVVEGAISTDTQYF
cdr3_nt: TGTGCCAGCAGCGTAGTTGAGGGAGCGATTAGCACAGATACGCAGTATTTT

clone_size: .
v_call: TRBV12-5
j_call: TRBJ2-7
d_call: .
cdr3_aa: CASGLVRIPGLNTSYEQYF
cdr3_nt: TGTGCTAGTGGTTTGGTGCGAATACCGGGACTCAATACGTCCTACGAGCAGTACTTC

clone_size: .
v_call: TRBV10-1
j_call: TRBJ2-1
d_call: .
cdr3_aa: CASIWLLSYNEQFF
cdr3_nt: TGCGCCAGCATATGGCTGCTCTCCTACAATGAGCAGTTCTTC

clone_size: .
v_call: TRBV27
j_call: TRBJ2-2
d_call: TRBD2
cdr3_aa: CASSWSSGTGELFF
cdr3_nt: TGTGCCAGCAGTTGGTCTAGCGGGACCGGGGAGCTGTTTTTT

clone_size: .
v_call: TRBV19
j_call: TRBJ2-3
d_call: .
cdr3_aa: CASSIGAGNTDTQYF
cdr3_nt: TGTGCCAGTAGTATAGGTGCGGGAAACACAGATACGCAGTATTTT

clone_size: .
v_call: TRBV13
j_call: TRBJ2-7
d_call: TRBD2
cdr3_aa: CASSVRLAGGHEQYF
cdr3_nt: TGTGCCAGCAGCGTTCGACTAGCGGGAGGGCACGAGCAGTACTTC

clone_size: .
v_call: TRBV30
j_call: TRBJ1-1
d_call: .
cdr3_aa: CAWSLENTEAFF
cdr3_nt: TGTGCCTGGAGTTTAGAGAACACTGAAGCTTTCTTT

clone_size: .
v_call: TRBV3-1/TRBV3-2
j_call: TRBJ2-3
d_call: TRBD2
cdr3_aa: CASSLGLADTDTQYF
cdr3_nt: TGTGCCAGCAGCCTGGGACTAGCGGACACAGATACGCAGTATTTT

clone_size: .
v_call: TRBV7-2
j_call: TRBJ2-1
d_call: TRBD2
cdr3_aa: CASSSLAGGWNEQFF
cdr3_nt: TGTGCCAGCAGCTCTCTGGCGGGAGGGTGGAATGAGCAGTTCTTC

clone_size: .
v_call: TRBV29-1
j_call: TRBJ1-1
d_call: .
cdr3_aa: CSVEDRLEAFF
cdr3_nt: TGCAGCGTTGAAGATCGACTGGAAGCTTTCTTT

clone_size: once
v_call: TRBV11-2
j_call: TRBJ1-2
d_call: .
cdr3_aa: CASSLNTAPFYGYTF
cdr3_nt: TGTGCCAGCAGCTTAAATACAGCCCCTTTCTATGGCTACACCTTC

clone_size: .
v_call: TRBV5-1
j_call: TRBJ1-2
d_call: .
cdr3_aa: CASSPGSSSTNYGYTF
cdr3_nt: TGCGCCAGCAGCCCCGGGTCCTCCTCCACTAACTATGGCTACACCTTC

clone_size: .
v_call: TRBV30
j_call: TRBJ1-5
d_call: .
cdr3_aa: CAWSSVNSNQPQHF
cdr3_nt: TGTGCCTGGAGTTCAGTAAATAGCAATCAGCCCCAGCATTTT

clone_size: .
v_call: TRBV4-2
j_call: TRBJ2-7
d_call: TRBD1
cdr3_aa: CASSQGDSYEQYF
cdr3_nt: TGTGCCAGCAGCCAAGGGGACAGCTACGAGCAGTACTTC

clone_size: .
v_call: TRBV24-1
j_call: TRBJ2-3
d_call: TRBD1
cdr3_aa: CATSDAGTASTDTQYF
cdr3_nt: TGTGCCACCAGTGACGCCGGGACAGCTAGCACAGATACGCAGTATTTT

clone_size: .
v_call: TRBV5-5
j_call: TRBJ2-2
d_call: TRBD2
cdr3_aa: CASSQWTSGNTGELFF
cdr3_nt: TGTGCCAGCAGCCAATGGACTAGCGGTAACACCGGGGAGCTGTTTTTT

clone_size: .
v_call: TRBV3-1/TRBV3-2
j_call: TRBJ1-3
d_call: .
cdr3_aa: CASSQDRTAGNTIYF
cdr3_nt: TGTGCCAGCAGCCAAGATAGGACAGCTGGAAACACCATATATTTT

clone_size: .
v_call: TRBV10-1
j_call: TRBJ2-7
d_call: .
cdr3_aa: CASSETVSYEQYF
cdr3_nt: TGCGCCAGCAGTGAGACGGTTTCCTACGAGCAGTACTTC

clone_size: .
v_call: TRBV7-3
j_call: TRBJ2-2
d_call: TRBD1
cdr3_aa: CASSVSTGGGGDTGELFF
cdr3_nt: TGTGCCAGCAGCGTATCTACAGGGGGCGGAGGGGACACCGGGGAGCTGTTTTTT

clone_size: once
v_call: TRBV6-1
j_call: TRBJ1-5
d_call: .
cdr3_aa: CASSESGWMQPQHF
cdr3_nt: TGTGCCAGCAGTGAATCAGGGTGGATGCAGCCCCAGCATTTT

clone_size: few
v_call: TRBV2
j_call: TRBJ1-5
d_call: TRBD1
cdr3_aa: CASNSQGASNQPQHF
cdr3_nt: TGTGCCAGCAATTCGCAGGGGGCGAGCAATCAGCCCCAGCATTTT

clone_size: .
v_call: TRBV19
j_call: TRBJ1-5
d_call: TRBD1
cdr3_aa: CASAGTGGQPQHF
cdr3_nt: TGTGCCAGCGCCGGGACAGGAGGGCAGCCCCAGCATTTT

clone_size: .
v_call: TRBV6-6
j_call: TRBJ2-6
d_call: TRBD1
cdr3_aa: CASSYDRGSGANVLTF
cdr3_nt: TGTGCCAGCAGTTACGACAGGGGGAGTGGGGCCAACGTCCTGACTTTC

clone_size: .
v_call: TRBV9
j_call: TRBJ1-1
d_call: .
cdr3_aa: CASSVDPGANTEAFF
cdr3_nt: TGTGCCAGCAGCGTAGACCCAGGGGCGAACACTGAAGCTTTCTTT

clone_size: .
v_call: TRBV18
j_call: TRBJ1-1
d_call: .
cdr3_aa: CASSPGIRTGKGTEAFF
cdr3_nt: TGTGCCAGCTCACCGGGTATACGCACAGGGAAAGGCACTGAAGCTTTCTTT

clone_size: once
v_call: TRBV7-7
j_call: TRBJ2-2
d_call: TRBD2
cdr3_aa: CASSFTTSGIGELFF
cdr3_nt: TGTGCCAGCAGCTTCACGACTAGCGGGATCGGGGAGCTGTTTTTT

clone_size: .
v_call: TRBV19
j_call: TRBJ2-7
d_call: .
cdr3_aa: CASSLTGISYEQYF
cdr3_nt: TGTGCCAGTAGTCTTACCGGGATCTCCTACGAGCAGTACTTC

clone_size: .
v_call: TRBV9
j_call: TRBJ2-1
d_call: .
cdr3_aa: CASSASQGKIVDEQFF
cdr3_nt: TGTGCCAGCAGCGCGTCTCAGGGTAAGATTGTGGATGAGCAGTTCTTC

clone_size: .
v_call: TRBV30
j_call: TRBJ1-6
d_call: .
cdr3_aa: CAGGTPLHF
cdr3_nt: TGTGCCGGCGGGACACCCCTCCACTTT

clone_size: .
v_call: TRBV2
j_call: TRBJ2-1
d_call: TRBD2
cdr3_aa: CASSLAGGLGSYNEQFF
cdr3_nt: TGTGCCAGCAGTCTAGCGGGAGGGCTGGGCTCCTACAATGAGCAGTTCTTC

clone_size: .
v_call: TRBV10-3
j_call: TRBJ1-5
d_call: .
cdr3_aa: CAISTGLTPQHF
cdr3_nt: TGTGCCATCAGTACAGGATTGACGCCCCAGCATTTT

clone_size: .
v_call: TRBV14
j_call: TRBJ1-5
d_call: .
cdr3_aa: CASSQGGVGQPQHF
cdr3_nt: TGTGCCAGCAGCCAAGGAGGTGTCGGTCAGCCCCAGCATTTT

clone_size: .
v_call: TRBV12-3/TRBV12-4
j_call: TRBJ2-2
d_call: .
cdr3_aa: CASIGFSTGELFF
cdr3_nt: TGTGCCAGCATCGGGTTTAGCACCGGGGAGCTGTTTTTT

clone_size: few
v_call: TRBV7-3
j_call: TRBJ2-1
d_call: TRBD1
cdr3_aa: CASSLDRDNEQFF
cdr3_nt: TGTGCCAGCAGCTTGGACAGGGACAATGAGCAGTTCTTC

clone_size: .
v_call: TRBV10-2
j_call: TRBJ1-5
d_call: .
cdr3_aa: CASSVTHNQPQHF
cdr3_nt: TGCGCCAGCAGTGTTACACACAATCAGCCCCAGCATTTT

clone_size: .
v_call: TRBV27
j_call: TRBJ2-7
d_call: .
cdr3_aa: CASSQKRALGLYEQYF
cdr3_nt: TGTGCCAGCAGTCAAAAGCGGGCACTCGGTCTCTACGAGCAGTACTTC

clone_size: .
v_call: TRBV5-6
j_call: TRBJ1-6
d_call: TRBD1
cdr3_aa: CASSWGTGYNSPLHF
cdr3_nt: TGTGCCAGCAGCTGGGGGACAGGATATAATTCACCCCTCCACTTT

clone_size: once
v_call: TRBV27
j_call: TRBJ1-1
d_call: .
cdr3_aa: CASSQGSGGTEAFF
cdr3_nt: TGTGCCAGCAGTCAGGGATCAGGAGGGACTGAAGCTTTCTTT

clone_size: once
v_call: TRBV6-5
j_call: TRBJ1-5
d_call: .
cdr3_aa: CASSYSGSNQPQHF
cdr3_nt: TGTGCCAGCAGTTACAGTGGCTCAAATCAGCCCCAGCATTTT

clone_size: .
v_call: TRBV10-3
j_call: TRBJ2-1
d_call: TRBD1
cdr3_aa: CAISAGTGGDEQFF
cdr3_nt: TGTGCCATCAGCGCCGGGACAGGGGGCGATGAGCAGTTCTTC

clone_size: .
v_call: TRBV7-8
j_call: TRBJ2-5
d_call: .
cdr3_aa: CASSPAGGLQETQYF
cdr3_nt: TGTGCCAGCAGCCCAGCGGGCGGACTTCAAGAGACCCAGTACTTC

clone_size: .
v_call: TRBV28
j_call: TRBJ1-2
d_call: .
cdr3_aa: CASSSPLGGAGYGYTF
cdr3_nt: TGTGCCAGCAGTTCCCCGCTGGGGGGGGCAGGTTATGGCTACACCTTC

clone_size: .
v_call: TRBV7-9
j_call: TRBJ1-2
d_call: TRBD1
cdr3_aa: CASSLRSDRDGYTF
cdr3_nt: TGTGCCAGCAGCTTACGATCTGACAGGGATGGCTACACCTTC

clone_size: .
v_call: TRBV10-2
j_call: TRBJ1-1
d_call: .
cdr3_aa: CASIQVNTEAFF
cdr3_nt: TGCGCCAGCATTCAGGTGAACACTGAAGCTTTCTTT

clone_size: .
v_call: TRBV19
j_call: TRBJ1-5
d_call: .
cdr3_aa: CASGKTGIESNQPQHF
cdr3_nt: TGTGCCAGTGGAAAAACAGGGATTGAGAGCAATCAGCCCCAGCATTTT

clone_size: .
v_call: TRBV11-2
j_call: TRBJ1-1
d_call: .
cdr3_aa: CASSLDGGGHGNRMYTEAFF
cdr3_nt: TGTGCCAGCAGCTTAGATGGGGGAGGACACGGCAATCGGATGTACACTGAAGCTTTCTTT

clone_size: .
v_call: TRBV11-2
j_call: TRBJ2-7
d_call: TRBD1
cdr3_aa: CASSLGWGQGVDEQYF
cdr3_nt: TGTGCCAGCAGCTTAGGGTGGGGACAGGGAGTAGACGAGCAGTACTTC